This T cell receptor beta chain was sequenced for a study of blood T cells in healthy people across ages. Healthy Caucasian individuals from Russia aged about 6 to 100 served as donors. The authors ran a second PCR of roughly 6 to 12 cycles using a sample-barcoded 5' primer and a J-beta primer mix. Each of the cDNA molecules was tagged by a template-switch adaptor with 12 random nucleotides. TCRdb reprocessed the 5' RACE reads with MiXCR, giving one entry per CDR3 protein. The sample has about 1.7 million distinct CDR3 sequences; about 30% are singletons. Specimen: blood. The TCR sequence derives from a woman under 40 in good health.

The DNA for the CDR3 is TGCGCCAGCAGCTTGGGGACCCTGAGTTCGAACACTGAAGCTTTCTTT. Amino acid sequence: CASSLGTLSSNTEAFF. V usage is TRBV5-1 and J usage is TRBJ1-1; D is ambiguous. Germline V gives CDR1 SGHRS, CDR2 YFSETQ. There are 16 residues in the CDR3. The germline V and J ends were trimmed by 0 bases and 1 base, with 13 bases remaining between them. Full variable domain (missing parts from reference TRBV5-1 and TRBJ1-1): KAGVTQTPRYLIKTRGQQVTLSCSPISGHRSVSWYQQTPGQGLQFLFEYFSETQRNKGNFPGRFSGRQFSNSRSEMNVSTLELGDSALYLCASSLGTLSSNTEAFFGQGTRLTVV.